The 15 T cell receptor beta chains in this list originate from one sample, sequenced in a study of blood T cell repertoires in COVID-19. Clones were sequenced by immunoSEQ multiplex PCR, and TCRdb holds only the in-frame ones, with some missing. The sample shows about 210,000 clones, roughly nine tenths of them seen only once. Sequencing was carried out using peripheral blood. The receptors were sampled from a man aged 25-45 years with acute or convalescent COVID-19.

This chain connects TRBV6-5 to TRBJ1-2; no reliable D call. CDR1 and CDR2 (germline): MNHEY, SVGAGI. The V end was cut by 8 bases, the J end by 5 bases, with 9 bases between. This CDR3 is built from 11 residues. The CDR3 sequence: CASDRDYGYTF. The CDR3 DNA reads TGTGCCAGCGACCGGGATTATGGCTACACCTTC.

The chain carries TRBV3-1 (or the pseudogene TRBV3-2) and TRBJ2-7; maybe TRBD2 (6 bases). Deletions cut 1 base from V and 7 bases from J, with 20 bases between. Per germline, CDR1 LGHDT and CDR2 YNNKEL (reference sequence). This CDR3 contains 16 residues. The CDR3 nucleotides are TGTGCCAGCAGCCAAGGGTTAAACGGGAGAGCGGAGGAGCAGTACTTC. Translated: CASSQGLNGRAEEQYF.

This sequence joins TRBV19 and TRBJ1-5; D gene unclear. The length of the CDR3 is 14 residues. V lost 1 base to trimming and J lost 5 bases, with 9 bases between them. Germline CDR1 is LNHDA and CDR2 is SQIVND (reference sequence). CDR3 sequence: CASSIGTAHQPQHF. In DNA form, the CDR3 reads TGTGCCAGTAGTATAGGCACAGCTCATCAGCCCCAGCATTTT.

The sample holds one count of this clone. The chain has TRBV9 and TRBJ2-5; D remains unclear. With 0 bases removed from V and 1 base from J, the gap between germline ends came to 10 bases. Germline V CDR1 and CDR2: SGDLS, YYNGEE. CDR3 size: 15 residues. The CDR3 here is CASSVGWSPQETQYF. CDR3 nucleotide sequence: TGTGCCAGCAGCGTAGGGTGGAGCCCCCAAGAGACCCAGTACTTC.

This clone has just one count. The genes are TRBV4-2 and TRBJ1-6; D not resolved. Per the germline V gene, CDR1 is LGHNA and CDR2 is YNFKEQ. This CDR3 has 17 residues. V was pared by 1 base and J by 1 base, with 11 bases between. In DNA form, the CDR3 reads TGTGCCAGCAGCCAAGTCCCGACGAGGTCCTATAATTCACCCCTCCACTTT. Its translation is CASSQVPTRSYNSPLHF.

This chain connects TRBV5-4 to TRBJ2-5; 9 bases fit TRBD1. CDR1 SGHNT and CDR2 YYREEE come from the germline V gene (reference sequence). The V segment lost 4 bases and the J segment 6 bases; nucleotides outside the gene matches: 4. The CDR3 runs to 13 residues. CDR3 amino acids: CASSRDREQTQYF. The DNA of the CDR3 is TGTGCCAGCAGCAGGGACAGGGAACAGACCCAGTACTTC.

A few counts support this clone. The chain links TRBV5-1 to TRBJ2-7; D remains ambiguous. Trimming cost V 0 bases and J 3 bases, with 7 bases left between them. CDR3 length equals 13 residues. Germline V lookup: CDR1 SGHRS, CDR2 YFSETQ. CDR3 bases: TGCGCCAGCAGCTTGGGAGGAATCTACGAGCAGTACTTC. Its translation is CASSLGGIYEQYF.

The rearrangement joins TRBV6-5 to TRBJ2-7; no reliable D call. V was pared by 5 bases and J by 2 bases, with 16 bases between. Germline V gives CDR1 MNHEY, CDR2 SVGAGI. The CDR3 length is 15 residues. CDR3 nucleotides: TGTGCCAGCAGTCCCGATCGGCGGTCACCCTACGAGCAGTACTTC. The encoded protein is CASSPDRRSPYEQYF.

As DNA, the CDR3 is TGTGCCAGCAGTCCCGGACAGTTGCGCTACGAGCAGTACTTC. This codes for CASSPGQLRYEQYF. The gene calls are TRBV27 and TRBJ2-7; a possible D gene is TRBD1 (6 bases). Germline CDR1 and CDR2: MNHEY and SMNVEV (reference sequence). Between the trimmed V and J ends, which lost 5 bases and 3 bases, there was a span of 14 bases. CDR3 length equals 14 residues.

The V and J genes are TRBV3-1 (or the pseudogene TRBV3-2) and TRBJ1-2; 10 bases match TRBD1. Germline V gene lookup returns CDR1 LGHDT and CDR2 YNNKEL (reference sequence). With V trimmed by 4 bases and J by 6 bases, 8 bases remained unmatched. The CDR3 loop spans 15 amino acids. CDR3 sequence: CASSPRDRGNNGYTF. The CDR3 bases are TGTGCCAGCAGCCCCCGGGACAGGGGCAACAATGGCTACACCTTC.

The chain combines TRBV6-5 with TRBJ2-7; D is uncertain. The CDR3 has 14 amino acids. Germline V gene sequence: CDR1 MNHEY, CDR2 SVGAGI. Trimming took 2 bases from V and 7 from J, leaving 15 bases between them. The CDR3 reads CASSYRGGSREQYF. CDR3 nucleotide sequence: TGTGCCAGCAGTTACCGAGGCGGAAGCCGGGAGCAGTACTTC.

The CDR3 bases are TGTGCCAGCAGTACCTCCGGGACAGGGGGGCGGAATGAGCAGTTCTTC. Protein sequence: CASSTSGTGGRNEQFF. V usage is TRBV28 and J usage is TRBJ2-1; TRBD1 agrees at 11 bases. The length of the CDR3 is 16 residues. With V trimmed by 5 bases and J by 7 bases, 10 bases remained unmatched. Per germline, CDR1 MDHEN and CDR2 SYDVKM. Combining the CDR3 with reference TRBV28 and TRBJ2-1 gives the whole variable domain DVKVTQSSRYLVKRTGEKVFLECVQDMDHENMFWYRQDPGLGLRLIYFSYDVKMKEKGDIPEGYSVSREKKERFSLILESASTNQTSMYLCASSTSGTGGRNEQFFGPGTRLTVL.

V gene TRBV6-6 combines with J gene TRBJ2-1; 9 positions match TRBD2. CDR1 and CDR2 from the germline V gene are MNHNY and SVGAGI (reference sequence). CDR3 length: 15 amino acids. The junction had 9 bases not matched to a gene; V was cut back by 3 bases and J by 9 bases. The CDR3 DNA reads TGTGCCAGCAGTTATTCAGCGGGAGGTAATGGTGAGCAGTTCTTC. It codes for CASSYSAGGNGEQFF.

V usage is TRBV19 and J usage is TRBJ2-1, with a possible D match to TRBD2 (6 bases). Trimming removed 3 bases from V and 5 bases from J, with 17 bases in between. The CDR3 is 16 amino acids. Germline V gives CDR1 LNHDA, CDR2 SQIVND (reference sequence). CDR3 sequence reads: CASSILRREIDNEQFF. The CDR3 DNA reads as TGTGCCAGTAGTATCCTTCGACGGGAGATAGACAATGAGCAGTTCTTC.

The chain is built from TRBV3-1 (or the pseudogene TRBV3-2) and TRBJ2-5; a weak D match, TRBD1 (6 bases). The CDR3 extends over 15 amino acids. V gave up 6 bases and J gave up 2 bases, with 16 bases separating them. CDR1 and CDR2 from the germline V gene are LGHDT and YNNKEL (reference sequence). The CDR3 protein is CASRQTPGHQETQYF. The CDR3 nucleotides read TGTGCCAGCAGACAGACCCCGGGACATCAAGAGACCCAGTACTTC.